Following are 29 T cell receptor beta chains from one sample sequenced in a study of Ad26.COV2.S vaccination and SARS-CoV-2 variants. The treatment here: about 20 received Ad26.COV2.S at low or high dose, single or two shots; 5 received placebo; per-sample allocation not given. On day 63 after the first injection, vaccine and placebo recipients gave samples. The assay was immunoSEQ multiplex PCR, and TCRdb's table has in-frame clones only and misses some. The data contain about 400,000 clones, 88% of them singletons. The input for sequencing was peripheral blood, taken in a trial of Ad26.COV2.S vaccine versus placebo. All receptors derive from a person aged 18-65 years who received the Ad26.COV2.S COVID-19 vaccine or a placebo.

The chain uses TRBV25-1 and TRBJ1-4; a weak D match, TRBD1 (5 bases). Trimming removed 8 bases at V and 15 bases at J, with 19 bases between. CDR3 length: 12 amino acids. Germline lookup yields CDR1 MGHDK and CDR2 SYGVNS. The DNA of the CDR3 is TGTGCCAGCTCCCGAGGGAGAGGAGGGGTGTTTTTT. Its translation: CASSRGRGGVFF.

This clone was seen more than once but under ten times. The chain links TRBV28 to TRBJ1-2, with D possibly matching TRBD1 (6 bases). V shed 1 base and J shed 3 bases, with 15 bases lying between them. CDR1 and CDR2 from the germline V gene are MDHEN and SYDVKM. CDR3 length: 16 residues. The CDR3 DNA reads TGTGCCAGCAGTTTATTGGACAGCGGGCAATACTATGGCTACACCTTC. This codes for CASSLLDSGQYYGYTF.

The CDR3 loop is CASSQEDRTGAHEQYF. CDR3 sequence (DNA): TGCGCCAGCAGCCAAGAGGACAGGACAGGGGCCCACGAGCAGTACTTC. V is TRBV4-3 and J is TRBJ2-7; TRBD1 matches at 9 bases. V gave up 0 bases and J gave up 5 bases; unmatched junction bases: 8. This CDR3 contains 16 residues. Germline assignment: CDR1 LGHNA and CDR2 YSLEER.

The rearrangement links TRBV7-2 to TRBJ1-1; maybe TRBD1 (6 bases). The CDR3 is made up of 16 amino acids. Germline V gene sequence: CDR1 SGHTA, CDR2 FQGNSA. V lost 5 bases, J lost 2 bases, and 18 bases lay in between. CDR3 nucleotide sequence: TGTGCCAGCAGCAGAGGGGGGTCTGGATATAACACTGAAGCTTTCTTT. Amino acids: CASSRGGSGYNTEAFF.

V usage is TRBV28 and J usage is TRBJ2-7; either TRBD1 or TRBD2 may fit D (5 bases each). Trimming took 4 bases from V and 2 from J, leaving 15 bases between them. There are 15 residues in the CDR3. CDR1 MDHEN and CDR2 SYDVKM come from the germline V gene. DNA for the CDR3: TGTGCCAGCAGTTATATCGGGACCGAGGCCTACGAGCAGTACTTC. This translates into CASSYIGTEAYEQYF.

This chain uses TRBV7-9 with TRBJ1-4; D is possibly TRBD1 (5 bases). The germline V gene encodes CDR1 SEHNR and CDR2 FQNEAQ (reference sequence). V lost 5 bases to trimming and J lost 5 bases, with 18 bases between them. The CDR3 has 16 residues. The CDR3 bases are TGTGCCAGCAGCCTTTGGCCAAAGGGGAGAAATGAAAAACTGTTTTTT. Translating gives CASSLWPKGRNEKLFF.

The V gene is TRBV29-1, the J gene TRBJ2-7, with TRBD2 identical over 9 bases. Germline V gene lookup returns CDR1 SQVTM and CDR2 ANQGSEA. There are 12 residues in the CDR3. V was pared by 6 bases and J by 2 bases, with 2 bases of the junction left unmatched. CDR3 nucleotides: TGCAGCGTCGTAGCGGGGGCCTACGAGCAGTACTTC. Its translation is CSVVAGAYEQYF.

This clone appeared a few times. The chain combines TRBV7-2 with TRBJ2-1; maybe TRBD2 (7 bases). Between the trimmed V and J ends, which lost 7 bases and 7 bases, there was a span of 17 bases. The CDR3 spans 14 residues. Germline CDR1 and CDR2: SGHTA and FQGNSA. CDR3 in amino acids: CASNRLGGENEQFF. CDR3 nucleotides: TGTGCCAGCAACCGTTTAGGGGGGGAGAATGAGCAGTTCTTC.

The chain carries TRBV4-2 and TRBJ2-7; 7 positions match TRBD2. V gave up 0 bases and J gave up 5 bases; unmatched junction bases: 7. Germline CDR1 is LGHNA and CDR2 is YNFKEQ. This CDR3 spans 15 amino acids. CDR3 DNA: TGTGCCAGCAGCCAAGATCCCGGCCTAGCGGACGAGCAGTACTTC. Amino acids: CASSQDPGLADEQYF.

This chain connects TRBV29-1 to TRBJ2-7, with a weak D call TRBD1 (5 bases). V was trimmed by 6 bases and J by 3 bases, leaving 24 bases between them. CDR3 size: 16 residues. Germline loops: CDR1 SQVTM, CDR2 ANQGSEA. CDR3: CSVESDRTISGYEQYF. CDR3 in DNA: TGCAGCGTCGAAAGTGACAGAACCATTTCGGGCTACGAGCAGTACTTC.

The chain carries TRBV6-5 and TRBJ2-5; 9 positions agree with TRBD1. The CDR3 consists of 14 residues. J was trimmed by 3 bases and V by 6 bases; bases with no gene match: 5. Germline V gene sequence: CDR1 MNHEY, CDR2 SVGAGI. The CDR3 loop is CASSRDRVEETQYF. CDR3 coding DNA: TGTGCCAGCAGCCGGGACAGGGTGGAAGAGACCCAGTACTTC.

The rearrangement links TRBV7-9 to TRBJ2-7, with D uncertain. The CDR3 is 14 residues long. Germline CDR1 is SEHNR and CDR2 is FQNEAQ (reference sequence). Trimming stripped 4 bases from V and 3 bases from J, with 13 bases between. This CDR3 is CASSYPWANYEQYF. The CDR3 DNA is TGTGCCAGCAGCTACCCTTGGGCGAACTACGAGCAGTACTTC.

The rearrangement links TRBV3-1 (or the pseudogene TRBV3-2) to TRBJ1-2; TRBD1 is a possible D gene (5 bases). The germline gives CDR1 LGHDT, CDR2 YNNKEL (reference sequence). The V end was cut by 4 bases, the J end by 1 base, with 13 bases between. This CDR3 is built from 15 residues. The chain's CDR3 is CASSRMGGCNYGYTF. DNA of the CDR3: TGTGCCAGCAGCCGCATGGGGGGTTGTAACTATGGCTACACCTTC.

The V call is TRBV19, the J call TRBJ1-6; 7 nucleotides line up with TRBD1. The germline CDR1 and CDR2 sequences are LNHDA and SQIVND (reference sequence). The trim removed 3 bases at V and 7 bases at J, leaving 6 bases unmatched. This CDR3 region has 15 residues. DNA of the CDR3: TGTGCCAGTAGTATCGGGGACAGTGGGAATTCACCCCTCCACTTT. This codes for CASSIGDSGNSPLHF. Drawing the rest from reference TRBV19 and TRBJ1-6, the complete variable domain is DGGITQSPKYLFRKEGQNVTLSCEQNLNHDAMYWYRQDPGQGLRLIYYSQIVNDFQKGDIAEGYSVSREKKESFPLTVTSAQKNPTAFYLCASSIGDSGNSPLHFGNGTRLTVT.

This rearrangement joins TRBV7-9 to TRBJ2-1; D call uncertain. The ends were cut back, 4 bases at V and 8 bases at J, with 12 bases in the middle. The CDR3 totals 13 residues. The germline CDR1 and CDR2 sequences are SEHNR and FQNEAQ (reference sequence). This chain's CDR3 is CASSSGPGDEQFF. CDR3 DNA sequence: TGTGCCAGCAGCTCCGGGCCCGGCGATGAGCAGTTCTTC.

The chain is built from TRBV2 and TRBJ2-7; perhaps TRBD2 as D (5 bases). Germline lookup yields CDR1 SNHLY and CDR2 FYNNEI. The ends were cut back, 6 bases at V and 12 bases at J, with 18 bases in the middle. This CDR3 has 12 amino acids. CDR3 in amino acids: CASRPPGVGVYF. The CDR3 coding sequence is TGTGCCAGCAGACCCCCCGGGGTCGGGGTGTACTTC.

V gene TRBV7-8 combines with J gene TRBJ2-3, with D possibly matching TRBD1 (6 bases). This CDR3 is 12 amino acids long. Trimming took off 5 bases at V and 6 bases at J, with 9 bases between the two ends. Germline V gene sequence: CDR1 SGHVS, CDR2 FQNEAQ. CDR3 in DNA: TGTGCCAGCAGCCCGCAGGGGGATACGCAGTATTTT. It codes for CASSPQGDTQYF. The whole variable domain, remainder taken from reference TRBV7-8 and TRBJ2-3, is GAGVSQSPRYKVAKRGQDVALRCDPISGHVSLFWYQQALGQGPEFLTYFQNEAQLDKSGLPSDRFFAERPEGSVSTLKIQRTQQEDSAVYLCASSPQGDTQYFGPGTRLTVL.

The rearrangement joins TRBV28 to TRBJ2-5; D perhaps matches TRBD2 (5 bases). Trimming cost V 5 bases and J 1 base, with 17 bases left between them. This CDR3 has 16 residues. Germline CDR1 reads MDHEN; CDR2 reads SYDVKM. The CDR3 is CASSPPRGPLQETQYF. The CDR3, as DNA: TGTGCCAGCAGTCCCCCTAGAGGGCCCCTCCAAGAGACCCAGTACTTC.

This clone came up a few times. The CDR3, as DNA: TGTGCCAGCAGCGCCACTAGCGGGCCCTACAATGAGCAGTTCTTC. Its translation: CASSATSGPYNEQFF. This chain connects TRBV7-3 to TRBJ2-1; 9 bases map to TRBD2. Germline values: CDR1 SGHTA, CDR2 FQGTGA. V lost 5 bases, J lost 2 bases, and 4 bases stayed unmatched. This CDR3 contains 15 residues.

The chain links TRBV20-1 to TRBJ2-3; TRBD2 agrees at 8 bases. J gave up 6 bases and V 3 bases, and 11 bases lay outside the gene matches. Germline assignment: CDR1 DFQATT and CDR2 SNEGSKA (reference sequence). CDR3 length: 15 residues. The CDR3 nucleotides are TGCAGTGCTAGTAGGAGCGGGGGACGTTCGGATACGCAGTATTTT. It translates to CSASRSGGRSDTQYF.

The rearrangement uses TRBV24-1 and TRBJ2-5, with D tentatively TRBD1 or TRBD2 (6 bases each). The V gene lost 4 bases and the J gene lost 0 bases, with 17 bases spanning the gap. Looked up from germline, CDR1 is KGHDR and CDR2 is SFDVKD. This CDR3 spans 17 amino acids. CDR3 amino acids: CATSDPGVAGYQETQYF. The CDR3 coding sequence is TGTGCCACCAGTGACCCAGGGGTTGCGGGGTACCAAGAGACCCAGTACTTC.

This clone was picked up one time. The chain carries TRBV7-9 and TRBJ2-7, with 11 positions matching TRBD2. Trimming took 1 base from V and 4 from J; bases not matched to a gene: 6. This CDR3 comprises 16 residues. Looked up from germline, CDR1 is SEHNR and CDR2 is FQNEAQ (reference sequence). The CDR3 is CASSLGGGTSGYEQYF. The CDR3 nucleotides read TGTGCCAGCAGCTTAGGTGGCGGGACTAGCGGATACGAGCAGTACTTC.

This chain uses TRBV20-1 with TRBJ1-1; no reliable D call. With 6 bases removed from V and 3 bases from J, the gap between germline ends came to 5 bases. The CDR3 totals 10 residues. The germline gives CDR1 DFQATT, CDR2 SNEGSKA (reference sequence). CDR3 region: CSAYYTEAFF. DNA of the CDR3: TGCAGTGCCTATTACACTGAAGCTTTCTTT.

In the case of this clone: In the same sample, other DNA sequences code for this CDR3. The genes are TRBV27 and TRBJ2-7; 8 nucleotides agree with TRBD1. This CDR3 is 15 amino acids long. Germline V gene sequence: CDR1 MNHEY, CDR2 SMNVEV (reference sequence). V lost 6 bases and J lost 7; bases outside the gene matches: 14. The CDR3 coding sequence is TGTGCCAGCAGCCTTAGGGGGCAGGGGGCCGGAGAGCAGTACTTC. Protein: CASSLRGQGAGEQYF.

This chain connects TRBV11-3 to TRBJ2-3; 7 bases align to TRBD2. V was pared by 1 base and J by 6 bases, with 7 bases of the junction left unmatched. The CDR3 sequence is 15 residues long. Germline V gives CDR1 SGHNT, CDR2 YENEEA. The CDR3 coding sequence is TGTGCCAGCAGCTTAGCGGTAGGGAGGGCGGATACGCAGTATTTT. It translates to CASSLAVGRADTQYF.

In the case of this clone: In the same sample, other DNA sequences code for this CDR3. This chain uses TRBV30 with TRBJ2-3; D is perhaps TRBD1 or TRBD2 (7 bases each). The CDR3 runs to 14 residues. Between the trimmed V and J ends, which lost 5 bases and 2 bases, there was a span of 14 bases. The germline V gene has CDR1 GTSNPN and CDR2 SVGIG (reference sequence). The CDR3 protein is CAWGQGGLTDTQYF. The DNA for the CDR3 is TGTGCCTGGGGCCAGGGGGGGCTCACAGATACGCAGTATTTT.

This chain joins TRBV3-1 (or the pseudogene TRBV3-2) and TRBJ2-5, with 10 bases aligning to TRBD2. Germline V CDR1 and CDR2: LGHDT, YNNKEL (reference sequence). J gave up 5 bases and V 5 bases, and 5 bases lay outside the gene matches. The CDR3 totals 14 residues. In DNA, the CDR3 is TGTGCCAGCAGCGGGACTAGCGAGGGTGAGACCCAGTACTTC. It translates to CASSGTSEGETQYF.

This rearrangement joins TRBV28 to TRBJ2-2; D might be TRBD1 (7 bases). V was cut by 3 bases and J by 8 bases, with 22 bases left in between. CDR1 and CDR2 from the germline V gene are MDHEN and SYDVKM. The CDR3 spans 17 residues. CDR3 residues: CASSLDGGTVSLGELFF. The CDR3 DNA follows: TGTGCCAGCAGTTTGGACGGCGGGACAGTGTCTTTGGGGGAGCTGTTTTTT.

The chain recombines TRBV10-3 with TRBJ2-6; D possibly corresponds to TRBD1 (6 bases). V lost 6 bases and J lost 3, with 12 bases in between. CDR1 is ENHRY, CDR2 SYGVKD, per germline. This CDR3 has 15 amino acids. The DNA for the CDR3 is TGTGCCATCAGCTTACAGGGCGGTGGGGCCAACGTCCTGACTTTC. Translated: CAISLQGGGANVLTF.